These 6 T cell receptor beta chains share one sample of origin, sequenced in a study of beta chain features in type 1 diabetes. Investigators reverse transcribed all isolated RNA, so they sequenced expressed TCRB transcripts. Sequencing used immunoSEQ multiplex PCR; TCRdb keeps in-frame clones, though not all of them. The data contain over 200,000 clones, 11% of them singletons. Their cognate antigens are unknown. Findings and caveats of the study: In all four CD4+ subsets, TCRB CDR3 length was significantly, moderately reduced in type 1 diabetes.

Sequences were obtained from naive CD4+ T cells from blood. The receptors stem from a man aged 30 to 45 with type 1 diabetes.

This chain connects TRBV5-1 to TRBJ2-3; a weak D match, TRBD1 (6 bases). The germline V gene encodes CDR1 SGHRS and CDR2 YFSETQ. Trimming removed 7 bases from V and 1 base from J, with 10 bases in between. CDR3 length: 13 amino acids. For the CDR3, the DNA is TGCGCCAGCGGCCCAGGGGGCACAGATACGCAGTATTTT. It translates to CASGPGGTDTQYF.

The chain uses TRBV6-4 and TRBJ1-2, with D maybe TRBD1 (6 bases). The CDR3 runs to 15 residues. Germline CDR1 is MRHNA and CDR2 is SNTAGT. V shed 6 bases and J shed 3 bases, with 17 bases lying between them. The CDR3 nucleotides are TGTGCCAGCAGGGATACAGGGAAGGGAGACTATGGCTACACCTTC. Its protein product is CASRDTGKGDYGYTF.

The V gene is TRBV5-1, the J gene TRBJ2-5; maybe TRBD1 (6 bases). This CDR3 spans 14 amino acids. The germline gives CDR1 SGHRS, CDR2 YFSETQ. V was trimmed by 3 bases and J by 2 bases, leaving 11 bases between them. CDR3 bases: TGCGCCAGCAGCTACGGGACAAATCAAGAGACCCAGTACTTC. It specifies CASSYGTNQETQYF.

This chain joins TRBV4-2 and TRBJ1-1; no reliable D call. With 0 bases removed from V and 6 bases from J, the gap between germline ends came to 8 bases. Germline V CDR1 and CDR2: LGHNA, YNFKEQ. The length of the CDR3 is 13 residues. The CDR3 DNA reads as TGTGCCAGCAGCCAAGAAGCAGGCGCTGAAGCTTTCTTT. Translation gives CASSQEAGAEAFF.

The chain combines TRBV19 with TRBJ2-2, with 8 bases matching TRBD2. Unmatched junction bases numbered 4, after V lost 7 bases and J lost 0 bases. CDR3 length: 15 residues. Germline V gives CDR1 LNHDA, CDR2 SQIVND (reference sequence). The CDR3, as DNA: TGTGCCAGTACCCCCGGGGGGGCGAACACCGGGGAGCTGTTTTTT. Its translation: CASTPGGANTGELFF.

This chain uses TRBV28 with TRBJ1-1; D possibly corresponds to TRBD1 (5 bases). CDR3 length equals 16 residues. The germline V and J ends were trimmed by 4 bases and 0 bases, with 15 bases remaining between them. Per the germline V gene, CDR1 is MDHEN and CDR2 is SYDVKM. CDR3 amino acids: CASSSPGAGMNTEAFF. CDR3 coding DNA: TGTGCCAGCAGTTCTCCGGGAGCAGGGATGAACACTGAAGCTTTCTTT.